Listed here are 24 T cell receptor beta chains from one sample, sequenced in a study of shared clonotypes between healthy human individuals. Generated by immunoSEQ multiplex PCR, the TCRdb table keeps only in-frame clones and is missing some. The table has approximately 2,300,000 clones, roughly 90% seen once; the top ten hold 0.37%. The specimen was naive CD4+ T cells from PBMCs. The subset here: CD45RA+ positively selected. The receptors here all came from a man between 18 and 29 years old in good health. Some clones in this sample may be carry-over from other donors' samples.

On this clone: Other DNA sequences within the sample encode an identical CDR3. The rearrangement links TRBV6-5 to TRBJ2-7, with TRBD1 matching over 8 bases. The germline V gene has CDR1 MNHEY and CDR2 SVGAGI. This CDR3 has 13 residues. Trimming took 6 bases from V and 2 from J; bases not matched to a gene: 3. CDR3 region: CASRRTGPYEQYF. CDR3 nucleotide sequence: TGTGCCAGCAGGAGGACAGGGCCCTACGAGCAGTACTTC.

The V and J genes are TRBV5-1 and TRBJ1-4; 12 nucleotides agree with TRBD1. There are 16 residues in the CDR3. The germline gives CDR1 SGHRS, CDR2 YFSETQ. V was clipped by 4 bases and J by 2 bases; unmatched bases: 3. The CDR3 sequence is CASSRGQGATNEKLFF. The CDR3, as DNA: TGCGCCAGCAGCCGGGGACAGGGGGCCACTAATGAAAAACTGTTTTTT.

The gene calls are TRBV6-6 and TRBJ1-4; TRBD1 matches 11 bases. CDR3 length: 16 amino acids. The V segment lost 6 bases and the J segment 8 bases; nucleotides outside the gene matches: 11. CDR1 and CDR2 from the germline V gene are MNHNY and SVGAGI (reference sequence). For the CDR3, the DNA is TGTGCCAGCAGCTGGACAGGGGGCGGAGTAGGGGAAAAACTGTTTTTT. Protein product: CASSWTGGGVGEKLFF.

The chain has TRBV15 and TRBJ2-5; weak D call: TRBD1 (5 bases). CDR1 and CDR2 (germline): LNHNV, YYDKDF (reference sequence). This CDR3 contains 15 residues. Trimming shortened V by 2 bases and J by 5 bases, and 15 bases separated the two germline ends. The CDR3 region is CATSRQGQFSETQYF. The CDR3 DNA is TGTGCCACCAGCAGACAGGGTCAATTCAGTGAGACCCAGTACTTC. Looking up the rest from reference TRBV15 and TRBJ2-5 gives the full variable domain: DAMVIQNPRYQVTQFGKPVTLSCSQTLNHNVMYWYQQKSSQAPKLLFHYYDKDFNNEADTPDNFQSRRPNTSFCFLDIRSPGLGDTAMYLCATSRQGQFSETQYFGPGTRLLVL.

The chain uses TRBV5-1 and TRBJ2-7; D unresolved. The CDR3 sequence is 14 residues long. The V gene's germline CDR1 is SGHRS and CDR2 YFSETQ. The V gene lost 6 bases and the J gene lost 4 bases, with 17 bases spanning the gap. In nucleotides, the CDR3 is TGCGCCAGCAACCGCGACCCAACACTTTACGAGCAGTACTTC. Translating it yields CASNRDPTLYEQYF.

Notes on this clone: Other DNA sequences in this sample translate to the same CDR3. The chain couples TRBV5-1 to TRBJ2-5; tentatively, D is TRBD1 (6 bases). This CDR3 has 13 residues. V lost 4 bases and J lost 5, with 12 bases in between. Germline lookup yields CDR1 SGHRS and CDR2 YFSETQ. The CDR3 reads CASSRTGRETQYF. In DNA, the CDR3 is TGCGCCAGCAGCCGAACAGGGCGGGAGACCCAGTACTTC.

V is TRBV6-6 and J is TRBJ2-7; TRBD2 matches 10 bases. CDR1 MNHNY and CDR2 SVGAGI come from the germline V gene (reference sequence). J lost 5 bases, V lost 2 bases, and 6 bases had no gene match. The CDR3 sequence is 15 residues long. As DNA, the CDR3 is TGTGCCAGCAGTTACCCTCGGACTAGCGGCGACGAGCAGTACTTC. It translates to CASSYPRTSGDEQYF.

This clone has only a few counts. The chain uses TRBV29-1 and TRBJ1-1, with D unresolved. This CDR3 has 11 residues. CDR1 and CDR2 from the germline V gene are SQVTM and ANQGSEA. In nucleotides, the CDR3 is TGCAGTTTGCGGGCGAACACTGAAGCTTTCTTT. Translated: CSLRANTEAFF.

The chain links TRBV11-2 to TRBJ2-7, with 7 bases aligning to TRBD2. This CDR3 contains 16 residues. From germline, CDR1 is SGHAT and CDR2 FQNNGV. V was pared by 0 bases and J by 3 bases, with 8 bases of the junction left unmatched. CDR3 bases: TGTGCCAGCAGCTTAGATCACGCGGGAGCCGTCTACGAGCAGTACTTC. It yields the protein CASSLDHAGAVYEQYF.

This chain links TRBV30 with TRBJ2-7, with D unresolved. Germline lookup yields CDR1 GTSNPN and CDR2 SVGIG (reference sequence). This CDR3 is built from 15 residues. The ends were cut back, 0 bases at V and 2 bases at J, with 14 bases in the middle. The CDR3 loop reads CAWSVRLRKPYEQYF. The CDR3 DNA follows: TGTGCCTGGAGTGTAAGGCTACGAAAACCCTACGAGCAGTACTTC.

This chain joins TRBV6-5 and TRBJ1-3; D remains ambiguous. The V gene lost 11 bases and the J gene lost 2 bases, with 13 bases spanning the gap. Germline CDR1 is MNHEY and CDR2 is SVGAGI. The CDR3 totals 13 residues. The CDR3 spells CAPRGGAGNTIYF. DNA for the CDR3: TGTGCCCCGCGGGGAGGAGCTGGAAACACCATATATTTT.

The chain couples TRBV29-1 to TRBJ2-3; 7 bases agree with TRBD2. CDR3 length: 14 amino acids. V gave up 5 bases and J gave up 6 bases; unmatched junction bases: 11. CDR1 and CDR2 (germline): SQVTM, ANQGSEA. The CDR3 DNA reads TGCAGCGTTAGCGGGATCTCACTTCGGGATACGCAGTATTTT. Translating it yields CSVSGISLRDTQYF.

The gene calls are TRBV15 and TRBJ1-2; D is undetermined. CDR3 length: 13 amino acids. V lost 0 bases, J lost 7 bases, and 9 bases lay in between. The germline CDR1 and CDR2 sequences are LNHNV and YYDKDF (reference sequence). The DNA of the CDR3 is TGTGCCACCAGCAGAGATCTCGACGGTGGCTACACCTTC. Translation gives CATSRDLDGGYTF.

Notes on this clone: Distinct nucleotide sequences in the sample also encode this CDR3. The J gene is TRBJ2-5, the V gene TRBV18, with 7 bases matching TRBD2. The V segment lost 5 bases and the J segment 1 base; nucleotides outside the gene matches: 4. Germline CDR1 is KGHSH and CDR2 is LQKENI. This CDR3 is 14 amino acids long. The chain's CDR3 is CASSALAAQETQYF. For the CDR3, the DNA is TGTGCCAGCTCAGCTCTAGCGGCCCAAGAGACCCAGTACTTC.

The chain joins TRBV2 to TRBJ2-1, with D possibly being TRBD2 (6 bases). This CDR3 comprises 14 residues. Trimming removed 2 bases from V and 8 bases from J, with 13 bases in between. In germline, CDR1 is SNHLY, CDR2 FYNNEI. For the CDR3, the DNA is TGTGCCAGCAGTGAATCGAGTACTAGCCATGAGCAGTTCTTC. Residues: CASSESSTSHEQFF.

V is TRBV14 and J is TRBJ1-1; D is unclear. V gave up 1 base and J gave up 2 bases, with 17 bases separating them. CDR1 and CDR2 (germline): SGHDN, FVKESK. The CDR3 is 17 amino acids. The CDR3 bases are TGTGCCAGCAGCCAAGTGTTCAGTCCTACCTACAACACTGAAGCTTTCTTT. Translating it yields CASSQVFSPTYNTEAFF.

In this sample, this clone turned up once. The genes are TRBV4-1 and TRBJ1-2; the D is unclear. Looked up from germline, CDR1 is MGHRA and CDR2 is YSYEKL. The CDR3 runs to 18 residues. Trimming shortened V by 1 base and J by 3 bases, and 21 bases separated the two germline ends. The CDR3 DNA reads as TGCGCCAGCAGCCAAGGGGTTCGGAGAATACTCTCGCACTATGGCTACACCTTC. Its protein product is CASSQGVRRILSHYGYTF.

This chain connects TRBV28 to TRBJ2-1, with 8 bases aligning to TRBD2. Germline-derived CDR1 and CDR2 are MDHEN and SYDVKM. V was pared by 2 bases and J by 7 bases, with 4 bases of the junction left unmatched. The CDR3 totals 14 residues. CDR3 region: CASSLVAGINEQFF. In DNA form, the CDR3 reads TGTGCCAGCAGTTTAGTAGCGGGAATAAATGAGCAGTTCTTC.

There are a few counts of this clone. Other nucleotide sequences from this sample produce the same CDR3. The CDR3 region is CASSLDPSGANVLTF. The CDR3 region has the DNA TGCGCCAGCAGCTTGGACCCCTCTGGGGCCAACGTCCTGACTTTC. V and J are TRBV5-1 and TRBJ2-6; D not resolved. Germline lookup yields CDR1 SGHRS and CDR2 YFSETQ. This CDR3 has 15 residues. V dropped 0 bases and J dropped 0 bases, with 4 bases sitting between them.

The rearrangement joins TRBV19 to TRBJ1-5, with 7 bases matching TRBD1. The CDR3 runs 17 residues. In germline, CDR1 is LNHDA, CDR2 SQIVND (reference sequence). V was clipped by 5 bases and J by 0 bases; unmatched bases: 10. CDR3 sequence: CASSGRRDRNSNQPQHF. The CDR3 DNA is TGTGCCAGTAGTGGACGCCGGGACAGAAATAGCAATCAGCCCCAGCATTTT.

V usage is TRBV7-2 and J usage is TRBJ2-1; tentative D call: TRBD2 (5 bases). CDR3 length: 14 amino acids. Trimming cost V 0 bases and J 4 bases, with 7 bases left between them. Germline CDR1 reads SGHTA; CDR2 reads FQGNSA. The chain's CDR3 is CASSLAGRYNEQFF. The CDR3 nucleotides read TGTGCCAGCAGCTTAGCGGGGAGATACAATGAGCAGTTCTTC.

The chain recombines TRBV7-9 with TRBJ2-7, with TRBD1 matching 12 bases. With V trimmed by 0 bases and J by 6 bases, 0 bases remained unmatched. The length of the CDR3 is 14 residues. Per germline, CDR1 SEHNR and CDR2 FQNEAQ (reference sequence). The CDR3 DNA follows: TGTGCCAGCAGCTTAGCGGGACAGGGGGCCGAGCAGTACTTC. Translating it yields CASSLAGQGAEQYF.

J is TRBJ1-1 and V is TRBV6-1; no firm D call. The CDR3 extends over 11 amino acids. The V end was cut by 4 bases, the J end by 7 bases, with 7 bases between. Germline CDR1 MNHNS, CDR2 SASEGT. CDR3 sequence (DNA): TGTGCCAGCAGTGTGGCAGATGAAGCTTTCTTT. It encodes CASSVADEAFF.

The genes are TRBV5-1 and TRBJ2-5; maybe TRBD1 (6 bases). Germline V gene sequence: CDR1 SGHRS, CDR2 YFSETQ. The CDR3 has 15 amino acids. V was clipped by 3 bases and J by 1 base, with 13 bases between them. The CDR3 is CASSSQGTTQETQYF. As DNA, the CDR3 is TGCGCCAGCAGCTCACAGGGTACCACCCAAGAGACCCAGTACTTC.